Each of the 23 T cell receptor beta chains below was sequenced from the same sample in a study of OX40 agonist ivuxolimab in advanced cancers. Repertoires were generated with immunoSEQ multiplex PCR, while TCRdb's copy carries only in-frame clones and drops some. The sample records approximately 84,000 clones, roughly 94% being singletons. Source: CD4+ or CD8+ T cells sorted from blood, taken in a trial of the OX40 agonist ivuxolimab. The receptors derive from an adult with an advanced solid tumor such as melanoma, head and neck, liver or kidney cancer.

This sequence joins TRBV7-8 and TRBJ2-7, with D uncertain. The CDR3 consists of 14 residues. Trimming stripped 2 bases from V and 2 bases from J, with 10 bases between. Per the germline V gene, CDR1 is SGHVS and CDR2 is FQNEAQ. This CDR3 is CASSLSGGPYEQYF. The CDR3 region has the DNA TGTGCCAGCAGCTTATCCGGCGGTCCCTACGAGCAGTACTTC.

The chain is built from TRBV4-3 and TRBJ1-3; weak D call: TRBD1 (5 bases). Germline V gene lookup returns CDR1 LGHNA and CDR2 YSLEER. Trimming shortened V by 5 bases and J by 5 bases, and 16 bases separated the two germline ends. The CDR3 is made up of 15 amino acids. The CDR3 is CASSSLTGPRNTIYF. CDR3 nucleotides: TGCGCCAGCAGCTCCCTAACAGGACCCCGAAACACCATATATTTT.

The genes are TRBV28 and TRBJ2-1; D unclear. The V end was cut by 7 bases, the J end by 8 bases, with 15 bases between. Germline CDR1 reads MDHEN; CDR2 reads SYDVKM. The CDR3 has 13 amino acids. CDR3 in amino acids: CASTITLGDEQFF. CDR3 nucleotide sequence: TGTGCCAGCACCATAACGTTGGGTGATGAGCAGTTCTTC. The full variable domain, its missing parts supplied by reference TRBV28 and TRBJ2-1, is DVKVTQSSRYLVKRTGEKVFLECVQDMDHENMFWYRQDPGLGLRLIYFSYDVKMKEKGDIPEGYSVSREKKERFSLILESASTNQTSMYLCASTITLGDEQFFGPGTRLTVL.

The rearrangement joins TRBV5-1 to TRBJ2-1; a possible D gene is TRBD2 (5 bases). Germline CDR1 and CDR2: SGHRS and YFSETQ. The CDR3 sequence is 14 residues long. Trimming removed 0 bases from V and 5 bases from J, with 9 bases in between. The CDR3 protein is CASSLGFGDNEQFF. DNA for the CDR3: TGCGCCAGCAGCTTGGGTTTCGGGGACAATGAGCAGTTCTTC.

V is TRBV14 and J is TRBJ1-1; D possibly corresponds to TRBD1 (5 bases). CDR1 is SGHDN, CDR2 FVKESK, per germline. The CDR3 spans 14 residues. Trimming took 1 base from V and 4 from J, leaving 10 bases between them. CDR3 residues: CASSQGRGGTEAFF. CDR3 in DNA: TGTGCCAGCAGCCAAGGGCGGGGCGGCACTGAAGCTTTCTTT. Full variable domain (rest looked up from reference TRBV14 and TRBJ1-1): EAGVTQFPSHSVIEKGQTVTLRCDPISGHDNLYWYRRVMGKEIKFLLHFVKESKQDESGMPNNRFLAERTGGTYSTLKVQPAELEDSGVYFCASSQGRGGTEAFFGQGTRLTVV.

The J gene is TRBJ2-7, the V gene TRBV19; 7 nucleotides line up with TRBD2. Germline V CDR1 and CDR2: LNHDA, SQIVND (reference sequence). Germline trimming cut 7 bases from V and 3 bases from J; bases unmatched to any gene: 12. This CDR3 is 15 amino acids long. CDR3 in amino acids: CASTPSASGYYEQYF. The DNA of the CDR3 is TGTGCCAGTACCCCCTCTGCTAGCGGATACTACGAGCAGTACTTC.

A few counts support this clone. This chain links TRBV6-1 with TRBJ2-1; 8 bases match TRBD2. There are 14 residues in the CDR3. Looked up from germline, CDR1 is MNHNS and CDR2 is SASEGT. V was pared by 6 bases and J by 2 bases, with 3 bases of the junction left unmatched. This chain's CDR3 is CASSAGLAYNEQFF. For the CDR3, the DNA is TGTGCCAGCAGCGCGGGACTAGCCTACAATGAGCAGTTCTTC.

The CDR3: CASSSGDPPYEQYF. The DNA for the CDR3 is TGTGCCAGCAGCTCCGGGGACCCGCCCTACGAGCAGTACTTC. V gene TRBV9 combines with J gene TRBJ2-7; D may correspond to TRBD1 or TRBD2 (5 bases each). The CDR3 extends over 14 amino acids. Germline assignment: CDR1 SGDLS and CDR2 YYNGEE. Between the trimmed V and J ends, which lost 4 bases and 2 bases, there was a span of 13 bases. Variable domain in full (rest from reference TRBV9 and TRBJ2-7): DSGVTQTPKHLITATGQRVTLRCSPRSGDLSVYWYQQSLDQGLQFLIQYYNGEERAKGNILERFSAQQFPDLHSELNLSSLELGDSALYFCASSSGDPPYEQYFGPGTRLTVT.

This chain's CDR3 is CASSIGLGTGELFF. The CDR3 bases are TGTGCCAGTAGTATTGGGTTGGGCACCGGGGAGCTGTTTTTT. The rearrangement links TRBV19 to TRBJ2-2; D is undetermined. Trimming removed 3 bases at V and 4 bases at J, with 9 bases between. Germline CDR1 and CDR2: LNHDA and SQIVND (reference sequence). CDR3 length: 14 residues. Full variable domain (remainder filled in from reference TRBV19 and TRBJ2-2): DGGITQSPKYLFRKEGQNVTLSCEQNLNHDAMYWYRQDPGQGLRLIYYSQIVNDFQKGDIAEGYSVSREKKESFPLTVTSAQKNPTAFYLCASSIGLGTGELFFGEGSRLTVL.

This rearrangement joins TRBV29-1 to TRBJ2-6; D is undetermined. CDR3 size: 14 residues. Trimming took 6 bases from V and 3 from J, leaving 12 bases between them. Germline-derived CDR1 and CDR2 are SQVTM and ANQGSEA. In nucleotides, the CDR3 is TGCAGCGTCCGGGTGTCGGGTGGGGCCAACGTCCTGACTTTC. Protein: CSVRVSGGANVLTF.

The rearrangement uses TRBV7-8 and TRBJ1-6, with a weak D call TRBD1 (6 bases). This CDR3 has 15 amino acids. V gave up 2 bases and J gave up 10 bases, with 15 bases separating them. Germline V gene lookup returns CDR1 SGHVS and CDR2 FQNEAQ. The chain's CDR3 is CASSLTGQGRSPLHF. The DNA of the CDR3 is TGTGCCAGCAGCTTAACAGGCCAGGGGAGGTCACCCCTCCACTTT.

This chain connects TRBV5-1 to TRBJ2-1; possible D gene TRBD2, 5 bases. V lost 4 bases and J 3 bases, leaving 14 bases between the germline ends. The CDR3 contains 15 residues. Per the germline V gene, CDR1 is SGHRS and CDR2 is YFSETQ. CDR3 DNA: TGCGCCAGCAGCGCCCCGGGAACCTTCTACAATGAGCAGTTCTTC. Translation gives CASSAPGTFYNEQFF.

The rearrangement uses TRBV7-9 and TRBJ2-2; D unclear. Germline CDR1 reads SEHNR; CDR2 reads FQNEAQ (reference sequence). CDR3 length equals 16 residues. V was trimmed by 2 bases and J by 5 bases, leaving 15 bases between them. The chain's CDR3 is CASSLTRQRPTGELFF. The DNA of the CDR3 is TGTGCCAGCAGCTTAACCCGTCAAAGGCCTACCGGGGAGCTGTTTTTT.

This clone was seen just once. The chain joins TRBV10-1 to TRBJ1-1, with D possibly matching TRBD1 (5 bases). The V gene's germline CDR1 is WNHNN and CDR2 SYGVQD (reference sequence). Trimming removed 4 bases at V and 0 bases at J, with 6 bases between. This CDR3 contains 13 residues. CDR3 DNA: TGCGCCAGCAGTGGAGGGGTGAACACTGAAGCTTTCTTT. Protein: CASSGGVNTEAFF.

This rearrangement joins TRBV27 to TRBJ2-1; 8 bases are shared with TRBD2. Germline V lookup: CDR1 MNHEY, CDR2 SMNVEV (reference sequence). The J segment lost 3 bases and the V segment lost 5 bases, leaving 3 bases of the junction unmatched. The CDR3 consists of 14 residues. CDR3 coding DNA: TGTGCCAGCAGTCCCGGGGGGGTCTACAATGAGCAGTTCTTC. Translation gives CASSPGGVYNEQFF.

Only one count was recorded for this clone. CDR3 nucleotides: TGTGCCAGCAGTTACATGGGCAGCCAAGAGACCCAGTACTTC. Translating it yields CASSYMGSQETQYF. The gene calls are TRBV6-6 and TRBJ2-5; the D is unclear. The V gene's germline CDR1 is MNHNY and CDR2 SVGAGI (reference sequence). V was pared by 2 bases and J by 1 base, with 8 bases between. This CDR3 has 14 residues.

This clone was seen only once. The chain couples TRBV7-9 to TRBJ1-2; 7 bases are a match to TRBD1. The ends lost 8 bases at V and 7 bases at J; junction bases unmatched: 10. Germline V gene sequence: CDR1 SEHNR, CDR2 FQNEAQ (reference sequence). The CDR3 spans 13 residues. The CDR3 DNA follows: TGTGCCAGCGGAGACAGGGATGACTTTGGCTACACCTTC. Amino acids: CASGDRDDFGYTF.

This clone was recorded only once. This sequence joins TRBV19 and TRBJ2-7; D might be TRBD1 or TRBD2, each matching 5 bases. Germline V CDR1 and CDR2: LNHDA, SQIVND (reference sequence). The CDR3 consists of 15 residues. Trimming pared 3 bases from V and 2 bases from J, leaving 14 bases between. The CDR3 DNA reads TGTGCCAGTAGTATTGGGTCGGGACGGGCCTACGAGCAGTACTTC. Translating it yields CASSIGSGRAYEQYF.

The chain employs TRBV27 and TRBJ1-4; D gene unclear. Deletions cut 2 bases from V and 0 bases from J, with 7 bases between. CDR1 is MNHEY and CDR2 is SMNVEV in the germline V gene (reference sequence). The CDR3 has 15 amino acids. The CDR3 DNA is TGTGCCAGCAGTTTAGCAGTTGCAACTAATGAAAAACTGTTTTTT. As protein: CASSLAVATNEKLFF.

This clone is a singleton in its sample. V and J are TRBV7-9 and TRBJ2-1; TRBD1 matches at 9 bases. Germline V lookup: CDR1 SEHNR, CDR2 FQNEAQ (reference sequence). There are 14 residues in the CDR3. The trim removed 5 bases at V and 7 bases at J, leaving 6 bases unmatched. CDR3 amino acids: CASSNRDRANEQFF. CDR3 bases: TGTGCCAGCAGCAACCGGGACAGGGCAAATGAGCAGTTCTTC.

Written as DNA, the CDR3 is TGTGCCAGCAGTGCCTCCGGGACAGGGAATCAGCCCCAGCATTTT. Its translation is CASSASGTGNQPQHF. The chain uses TRBV2 and TRBJ1-5, with TRBD1 matching 9 bases. Germline assignment: CDR1 SNHLY and CDR2 FYNNEI. The CDR3 loop spans 15 amino acids. V lost 4 bases to trimming and J lost 4 bases; unmatched junction nucleotides: 5.

The chain combines TRBV2 with TRBJ2-7; D is perhaps TRBD1 (5 bases). This CDR3 region has 14 residues. V was cut by 9 bases and J by 7 bases, with 22 bases left in between. The germline V gene encodes CDR1 SNHLY and CDR2 FYNNEI. DNA for the CDR3: TGTGCCAGAGTGTTATCAGGAAGAAGGGGAGAGCAGTACTTC. Protein sequence: CARVLSGRRGEQYF.

This clone was observed once. The chain is built from TRBV30 and TRBJ1-5; no clear D. The CDR3 length is 15 residues. V shed 2 bases and J shed 4 bases, with 15 bases lying between them. The germline V gene encodes CDR1 GTSNPN and CDR2 SVGIG (reference sequence). CDR3 in amino acids: CAWSLGAGLNQPQHF. CDR3 coding DNA: TGTGCCTGGAGTCTTGGCGCAGGACTGAATCAGCCCCAGCATTTT.